The table lists the clone carrying this TCR beta chain with a few counts. What it recognizes is unknown. This entry is derived from a study of blood T cells in healthy people across ages. Ranging in age from about 6 to 100, the donors were healthy Caucasian individuals from Russia. Each donor's blood draw was roughly 9.5 milliliters of peripheral blood. Study-level findings and limits: Relative to aged donors, long-lived donors carried more naive CD4+ cells and displayed higher diversity.

The germline V gene has CDR1 SGHTA and CDR2 FQGNSA. The CDR3 runs to 19 residues. Trimming took 1 base from V and 0 from J; bases not matched to a gene: 8. Alongside a J-beta primer mix, a sample-barcoded 5' primer served in a second PCR lasting about 7 to 11 cycles. Each CDR3 protein gets one entry after TCRdb re-called the 5' RACE reads with MiXCR. The table has about 800,000 distinct CDR3 sequences, approximately 25% seen once. These records were also assigned to another study, of T cells of mothers and their children.

Sequencing used blood. The V and J genes are TRBV7-2 and TRBJ2-5; TRBD2 matches at 13 bases. This receptor was taken from a boy between 10 and 17 years old in good health. The CDR3 reads CASSLGWTSGRSYQETQYF. CDR3 sequence (DNA): TGTGCCAGCAGCTTAGGATGGACTAGCGGGAGATCGTACCAAGAGACCCAGTACTTC. Based on the CDR3 plus reference TRBV7-2 and TRBJ2-5, the full variable domain is GAGVSQSPSNKVTEKGKDVELRCDPISGHTALYWYRQSLGQGLEFLIYFQGNSAPDKSGLPSDRFSAERTGGSVSTLTIQRTQQEDSAVYLCASSLGWTSGRSYQETQYFGPGTRLLVL.